These T cell receptor beta chains were read from a single sample in a study of blood T cells in healthy people across ages. TCRdb called the 5' RACE reads again in MiXCR, with one record for every CDR3 protein. The data contain over 1.5 million distinct CDR3 sequences, around 50% of them singletons. The sample was blood. The receptors here all came from a woman between 40 and 55 years old in good health. The CDR3 runs from the conserved cysteine through the conserved F or W. D genes are given only for firm matches. Some rows mark clone size as missing; the rest say once, few, many or name a class of expanded clone.

clone_size: .; v_call: TRBV29-1; j_call: TRBJ1-1; d_call: .; cdr3_nt: TGCAGCGTTGCAGGCAGGGGCATGAACACTGAAGCTTTCTTT; cdr3_aa: CSVAGRGMNTEAFF
clone_size: few; v_call: TRBV4-1; j_call: TRBJ2-1; d_call: .; cdr3_nt: TGCGCCAGCAGCCAAGATGGCTGGGGGGGCATTGTCAATGAGCAGTTCTTC; cdr3_aa: CASSQDGWGGIVNEQFF
clone_size: .; v_call: TRBV6-5; j_call: TRBJ2-3; d_call: .; cdr3_nt: TGTGCCAGCAGCCGAAGGACCCTGGACGATACGCAGTATTTT; cdr3_aa: CASSRRTLDDTQYF
clone_size: .; v_call: TRBV27; j_call: TRBJ2-3; d_call: .; cdr3_nt: TGTGCCAGCAGTTTATCTGGGGAGTGGGCGTCAGATACGCAGTATTTT; cdr3_aa: CASSLSGEWASDTQYF
clone_size: few; v_call: TRBV27; j_call: TRBJ2-3; d_call: TRBD1; cdr3_nt: TGTGCCAGCAGACAAAACAGGGGGCGGGTTAACACAGATACGCAGTATTTT; cdr3_aa: CASRQNRGRVNTDTQYF
clone_size: .; v_call: TRBV6-2/TRBV6-3; j_call: TRBJ2-4; d_call: .; cdr3_nt: TGTGCCAGCAGTTCAGGGGGGACTTCCAAAAACATTCAGTACTTC; cdr3_aa: CASSSGGTSKNIQYF
clone_size: many; v_call: TRBV29-1; j_call: TRBJ2-5; d_call: TRBD1; cdr3_nt: TGCAGCGTCGGACCTCAGGGGGCCGAGGAGACCCAGTACTTC; cdr3_aa: CSVGPQGAEETQYF
clone_size: .; v_call: TRBV7-9; j_call: TRBJ2-1; d_call: .; cdr3_nt: TGTGCCAGCACCTCCATCACCCAGGGAATGTACGGTGAGCAGTTCTTC; cdr3_aa: CASTSITQGMYGEQFF
clone_size: .; v_call: TRBV27; j_call: TRBJ1-1; d_call: .; cdr3_nt: TGTGCCAGCAGTCCCAGGACCGGGGAACTTGAAGCTTTCTTT; cdr3_aa: CASSPRTGELEAFF
clone_size: few; v_call: TRBV24-1; j_call: TRBJ2-7; d_call: .; cdr3_nt: TGTGCCACCAGTGAAGGCAACTCCTACGAGCAGTACTTC; cdr3_aa: CATSEGNSYEQYF
clone_size: .; v_call: TRBV7-9; j_call: TRBJ1-5; d_call: .; cdr3_nt: TGTGCCAGCAGCTCTAGCGTACCGGGACTAAGGGCAAATCAGCCCCAGCATTTT; cdr3_aa: CASSSSVPGLRANQPQHF
clone_size: .; v_call: TRBV29-1; j_call: TRBJ2-3; d_call: TRBD1; cdr3_nt: TGCAGCGTTGGGGATGGACAGGTGGATACGCAGTATTTT; cdr3_aa: CSVGDGQVDTQYF
clone_size: .; v_call: TRBV6-1; j_call: TRBJ1-4; d_call: TRBD1; cdr3_nt: TGTGCCAGCAGTGAAGAGGGACAGGTTATTGAAAAACTGTTTTTT; cdr3_aa: CASSEEGQVIEKLFF
clone_size: .; v_call: TRBV7-8; j_call: TRBJ2-5; d_call: .; cdr3_nt: TGTGCCAGCAGCCACGACTGGGAAATGGCCCAGTACTTC; cdr3_aa: CASSHDWEMAQYF
clone_size: .; v_call: TRBV5-1; j_call: TRBJ2-3; d_call: TRBD1; cdr3_nt: TGCGCCAGCAGCTTGACAGGGGGTGAATTCAGCACAGATACGCAGTATTTT; cdr3_aa: CASSLTGGEFSTDTQYF
clone_size: .; v_call: TRBV6-6; j_call: TRBJ2-6; d_call: .; cdr3_nt: TGTGCCAGCAGTAACCTAGTGGGGTCTGGGGGCAACGTCCTGACTTTC; cdr3_aa: CASSNLVGSGGNVLTF
clone_size: once; v_call: TRBV7-8; j_call: TRBJ1-5; d_call: .; cdr3_nt: TGTGCCAGCAGCATCGCCGGGACACGGGGAGGCCATCAGCCCCAGCATTTT; cdr3_aa: CASSIAGTRGGHQPQHF
clone_size: once; v_call: TRBV20-1; j_call: TRBJ1-1; d_call: .; cdr3_nt: TGCAGTGCCCCGGAGCCGTTCAAGGCTTTCTTT; cdr3_aa: CSAPEPFKAFF
clone_size: few; v_call: TRBV20-1; j_call: TRBJ2-1; d_call: .; cdr3_nt: TGCAGTGCTACACTTGGGAGCTCCTACAATGAGCAGTTCTTC; cdr3_aa: CSATLGSSYNEQFF
clone_size: .; v_call: TRBV7-2; j_call: TRBJ1-4; d_call: .; cdr3_nt: TGTGCCAGCAGCTCATCTACAGGGAGTAATGAAAAACTGTTTTTT; cdr3_aa: CASSSSTGSNEKLFF
clone_size: .; v_call: TRBV7-2; j_call: TRBJ2-3; d_call: .; cdr3_nt: TGTGCCAGCAGCCCCCCGGCCTCTAGCTTTCCCCTCACAGATACGCAGTATTTT; cdr3_aa: CASSPPASSFPLTDTQYF
clone_size: few; v_call: TRBV29-1; j_call: TRBJ2-5; d_call: TRBD2; cdr3_nt: TGCAGCGTTTGTAGCGGGGGCCTCGAAGAGACCCAGTACTTC; cdr3_aa: CSVCSGGLEETQYF
clone_size: .; v_call: TRBV6-5; j_call: TRBJ2-3; d_call: TRBD2; cdr3_nt: TGTGCCAGCAAGAGAACGGGGGGGGACCGCACAGATACGCAGTATTTT; cdr3_aa: CASKRTGGDRTDTQYF
clone_size: few; v_call: TRBV13; j_call: TRBJ2-6; d_call: TRBD2; cdr3_nt: TGTGCCAGCAGCTTTGTACTAGCGGGGACTGTTGGGGCCAACGTCCTGACTTTC; cdr3_aa: CASSFVLAGTVGANVLTF
clone_size: .; v_call: TRBV7-2; j_call: TRBJ1-2; d_call: .; cdr3_nt: TGTGCCAGCAGCTTGCACCGGACGGATTATGGCTACACCTTC; cdr3_aa: CASSLHRTDYGYTF
clone_size: .; v_call: TRBV20-1; j_call: TRBJ2-5; d_call: .; cdr3_nt: TGCAGTGCTAGATACCTTTCGAGGGCGAGCGGGCTGGGAGAGACCCAGTACTTC; cdr3_aa: CSARYLSRASGLGETQYF
clone_size: once; v_call: TRBV12-3/TRBV12-4; j_call: TRBJ2-5; d_call: .; cdr3_nt: TGTGCCAGCAGTAGGTACGGAAGTATTGGAGCCGAGACCCAGTACTTC; cdr3_aa: CASSRYGSIGAETQYF
clone_size: .; v_call: TRBV6-6; j_call: TRBJ2-3; d_call: TRBD2; cdr3_nt: TGTGCCAGCAGTTACGGCGGGGGGGCGGGCACATATACGCAGTATTTT; cdr3_aa: CASSYGGGAGTYTQYF
clone_size: few; v_call: TRBV7-3; j_call: TRBJ2-1; d_call: TRBD2; cdr3_nt: TGTGCCAGCAGCTTATCAGGGTTGGGACTAGCGGGGGGGCGTAGGACCTACAATGAGCAGTTCTTC; cdr3_aa: CASSLSGLGLAGGRRTYNEQFF
clone_size: many; v_call: TRBV5-1; j_call: TRBJ2-5; d_call: .; cdr3_nt: TGCGCCAGCAGCTTGGACAGGTCTCAAGAGACCCAGTACTTC; cdr3_aa: CASSLDRSQETQYF
clone_size: few; v_call: TRBV28; j_call: TRBJ2-4; d_call: .; cdr3_nt: TGTGCCAGCAGCCAAACAGGGTCAAACATTCAGTACTTC; cdr3_aa: CASSQTGSNIQYF
clone_size: many; v_call: TRBV12-3/TRBV12-4; j_call: TRBJ2-7; d_call: .; cdr3_nt: TGTGCCAGCAGCCATAGCGGCTACGAGCAGTACTTC; cdr3_aa: CASSHSGYEQYF
clone_size: .; v_call: TRBV7-2; j_call: TRBJ2-5; d_call: .; cdr3_nt: TGTGCCAGCGCCATACAGACCGCAGAGACCCAGTACTTC; cdr3_aa: CASAIQTAETQYF
clone_size: few; v_call: TRBV27; j_call: TRBJ2-7; d_call: .; cdr3_nt: TGTGCCAGCAGTCCAAACAGGGGAGGCAGGCAGTACTTC; cdr3_aa: CASSPNRGGRQYF
clone_size: .; v_call: TRBV6-2/TRBV6-3; j_call: TRBJ2-6; d_call: .; cdr3_nt: TGTGCCAGCAGTGGGGGAACTGGGGCCGACGTCCTGACTTTC; cdr3_aa: CASSGGTGADVLTF
clone_size: few; v_call: TRBV20-1; j_call: TRBJ2-1; d_call: .; cdr3_nt: TGCAGTGCTAGCGGTTGTTGTGAGCAGTTCTTC; cdr3_aa: CSASGCCEQFF
clone_size: few; v_call: TRBV6-5; j_call: TRBJ2-7; d_call: .; cdr3_nt: TGTGCCAGCAGTTACTCGACTCTAGACGAGCAGTACTTC; cdr3_aa: CASSYSTLDEQYF
clone_size: .; v_call: TRBV10-3; j_call: TRBJ2-5; d_call: .; cdr3_nt: TGTGCCGTCAGTGGGAGGGACAGAGAGACCCAGTACTTC; cdr3_aa: CAVSGRDRETQYF
clone_size: .; v_call: TRBV2; j_call: TRBJ1-5; d_call: .; cdr3_nt: TGTGCCAGCAGTGAGGTAGGGGGGTGGAATCAGCCCCAGCATTTT; cdr3_aa: CASSEVGGWNQPQHF
clone_size: once; v_call: TRBV5-1; j_call: TRBJ1-1; d_call: .; cdr3_nt: TGCGCCAGCAGCTTGGACCAAGGGCGCGCAACGAACACTGAACCTTTCTTT; cdr3_aa: CASSLDQGRATNTEPFF
clone_size: few; v_call: TRBV12-5; j_call: TRBJ2-3; d_call: .; cdr3_nt: TGTGCTAGTGGCTCAACAGGAGGCACAGATACGCAGTATTTT; cdr3_aa: CASGSTGGTDTQYF
clone_size: .; v_call: TRBV29-1; j_call: TRBJ2-5; d_call: .; cdr3_nt: TGCAGCGTTGATTACCCGGGGAAAGAGACCCAGTACTTC; cdr3_aa: CSVDYPGKETQYF
clone_size: .; v_call: TRBV20-1; j_call: TRBJ1-1; d_call: .; cdr3_nt: TGCAGTGCTCCCCCTATGGGCCGGGGGAACACTGAAGCTTTCTTT; cdr3_aa: CSAPPMGRGNTEAFF
clone_size: .; v_call: TRBV25-1; j_call: TRBJ2-7; d_call: TRBD1; cdr3_nt: TGTGCCAGCAGTGATACTTTAGAGGGACAGGGGGTCGAGCAGTACTTC; cdr3_aa: CASSDTLEGQGVEQYF
clone_size: .; v_call: TRBV10-3; j_call: TRBJ2-1; d_call: .; cdr3_nt: TGTGCCTCCGGGGGGCAGGGTACCTACAATGAGCAGTTCTTC; cdr3_aa: CASGGQGTYNEQFF
clone_size: .; v_call: TRBV18; j_call: TRBJ2-5; d_call: TRBD2; cdr3_nt: TGTGCCAGCTCATTCCGACTAGCGGGGACGGGAGAGACCCAGTACTTC; cdr3_aa: CASSFRLAGTGETQYF